This TCR beta chain came from a study of T cell changes during pregnancy in multiple sclerosis. Generated by immunoSEQ multiplex PCR, the TCRdb table keeps only in-frame clones and is missing some. The sample lists around 68,000 clones; about 89% were seen once. Germline V lookup: CDR1 KGHSH, CDR2 LQKENI. This CDR3 has 12 amino acids. V was shortened by 2 bases and J by 6 bases, with 8 bases between the two germline ends. The clonotype comes from a female donor with multiple sclerosis, enrolled in a pregnancy study. The chain combines TRBV18 with TRBJ2-7; D remains ambiguous. The material was CD4+ T cells from peripheral blood mononuclear cells, obtained before pregnancy. CDR3: CASSPSGVEQYF. The CDR3 DNA follows: TGTGCCAGCTCACCATCCGGAGTCGAGCAGTACTTC. The full variable domain, completed using reference TRBV18 and TRBJ2-7, is NAGVMQNPRHLVRRRGQEARLRCSPMKGHSHVYWYRQLPEEGLKFMVYLQKENIIDESGMPKERFSAEFPKEGPSILRIQQVVRGDSAAYFCASSPSGVEQYFGPGTRLTVT.